This T cell receptor beta chain is from a study of vaccination and CD4 T cells after COVID-19. About the research overall: Post-vaccination samples were procured at a median of approximately 72 days following dose two (range 14 to 241). Cells were stimulated with overlapping spike peptide pools from SARS-CoV-2, HCoV-NL63, HCoV-OC43 and HCoV-229E.

The CDR3 spans 12 residues. Germline assignment: CDR1 KGHDR and CDR2 SFDVKD. Trimming took 5 bases from V and 15 from J; bases not matched to a gene: 6. Oncomine TCR Beta short-read sequencing was applied to DNA from cultured CD4+ T cells. TCRdb independently ran MiXCR on the PCR reads; one entry per CDR3 protein. The table records more than 20,000 distinct CDR3 sequences, approximately 41% of them present only once. The time point: late sampling 161 to 241 days after vaccination in a few convalescent patients. Treatment indicated: approximately 9-day PBMC culture with coronavirus spike peptide pools or control peptides (ViraFEST assay). The ViraFEST method relied on peptide pools to expand antigen-specific T cells, followed by TCR sequencing. This clonotype was seen more than once but under ten times. Its antigen remains unidentified.

Sequenced here: CD4+ T cells from blood, cultured in vitro, sampled about 7 months after SARS-CoV-2 vaccination. The chain uses TRBV24-1 and TRBJ2-1; 10 bases agree with TRBD1. This TCR came from a human donor who had recovered from COVID-19. The chain's CDR3 is CATSGGTGEGFF. CDR3 coding DNA: TGTGCCACCAGTGGCGGGACAGGGGAAGGGTTCTTC.